The clone carrying this TCR beta chain was counted only a few times. Its target is unknown. This entry is derived from a study of T cell repertoires in cytomegalovirus infection. Whole-study findings and limits: The response measured ex vivo was dominated by TCR beta clonotypes (HLA-C-restricted and CMV-specific). Carriers of CMV plus the relevant HLA were identified by cumulative public TCR beta family frequency.

The germline CDR1 and CDR2 sequences are SGHVS and FNYEAQ. CDR3 length: 15 residues. After removal of 5 bases from V and 1 base from J, the junction contained 4 bases not matched to a gene. MiXCR, applied by TCRdb to the reads, yields one record per CDR3 protein. The data hold about 480,000 distinct CDR3 sequences, with around 30% observed a single time. The chain combines TRBV7-6 with TRBJ2-7; TRBD2 aligns across 11 bases. This receptor was identified in a human donor in good health (CMV status not recorded). Some clones in this sample may be carry-over from other donors' samples. Sample: cultured PBMCs, taken from culture after CMV antigen stimulation. The chain's CDR3 is CASSAGTSGSYEQYF. CDR3 sequence (DNA): TGTGCCAGCAGCGCAGGGACTAGCGGATCCTACGAGCAGTACTTC. Based on the CDR3 plus reference TRBV7-6 and TRBJ2-7, the full variable domain is GAGVSQSPRYKVTKRGQDVALRCDPISGHVSLYWYRQALGQGPEFLTYFNYEAQQDKSGLPNDRFSAERPEGSISTLTIQRTEQRDSAMYRCASSAGTSGSYEQYFGPGTRLTVT.